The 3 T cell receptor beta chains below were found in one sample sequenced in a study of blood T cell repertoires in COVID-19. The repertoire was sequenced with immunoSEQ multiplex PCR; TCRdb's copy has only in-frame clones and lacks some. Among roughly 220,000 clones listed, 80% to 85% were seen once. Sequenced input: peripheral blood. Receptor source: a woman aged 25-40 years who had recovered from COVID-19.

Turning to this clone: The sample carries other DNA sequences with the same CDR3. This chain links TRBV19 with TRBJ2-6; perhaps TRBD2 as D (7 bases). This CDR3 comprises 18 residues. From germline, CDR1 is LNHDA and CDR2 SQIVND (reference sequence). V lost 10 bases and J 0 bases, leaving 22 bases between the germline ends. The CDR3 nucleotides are TGTGCCACCATCCGAACGTCGGGGGGCGGCTCTGGGGCCAACGTCCTGACTTTC. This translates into CATIRTSGGGSGANVLTF.

The CDR3 DNA is TGTGCCAGCAGCTTGGGACTGGCAGGGGGCAGGACTAATGAAAAACTGTTTTTT. This gives the protein CASSLGLAGGRTNEKLFF. This sequence joins TRBV5-8 and TRBJ1-4, with 8 bases identical to TRBD1. CDR3 length: 18 residues. CDR1 and CDR2 (germline): SGHTS, YDEGEE. V lost 0 bases, J lost 2 bases, and 9 bases stayed unmatched.

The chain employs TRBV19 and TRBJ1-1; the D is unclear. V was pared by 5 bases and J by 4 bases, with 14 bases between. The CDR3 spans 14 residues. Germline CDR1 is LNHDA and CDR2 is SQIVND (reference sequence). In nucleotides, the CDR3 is TGTGCCAGTAGTTTCGGGTTAGTGGGCACTGAAGCTTTCTTT. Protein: CASSFGLVGTEAFF.